This TCR beta chain was sequenced during a study of T cells expressing NK-cell markers. Background on the study: It was from sorted CD3+CD56+NKG2C+, CD3+CD56+NKG2C- and CD3+CD56-NKG2C+ T cells that TCR beta repertoires came. Among the eight sequenced donors, seven tested HCMV-seropositive and one tested seronegative.

Points on this clonotype: The antigen remains unidentified.

UMIs were included in TCR beta cDNA generated by 5'RACE template switching. TCRdb reprocessed the 5' RACE reads; each CDR3 protein has one entry and no DNA is given. This sample's clone table lists 350,000 to 450,000 distinct CDR3 sequences. The CDR3 loop spans 12 amino acids. Regarding the study as a whole: The same clonotypes also predominated in the CD3+CD56-NKG2C+ fraction of several donors.

The rearrangement uses TRBV12-3 or TRBV12-4 and TRBJ2-7. This TCR was sampled from a man aged 18-69 years in good health. The sequenced material came from blood T cells: a sorted CD56 or NKG2C T cell subset, CD4+ or CD8+ T cells, or bulk PBMC T cells (not recorded which). CDR3 loop: CASRKQTYEQYF.